The T cell receptor beta chain described here comes from a study of T-cell reconstitution after alpha-beta-depleted transplantation in children. CDR3 length: 17 amino acids. The V and J ends lost 2 bases and 4 bases, in that order; junction bases with no gene match: 10. CDR1 SGHVS and CDR2 FQNEAQ come from the germline V gene. The table lists this clonotype with many counts. A TCRbeta library incorporating unique molecular identifiers was prepared. Each CDR3 protein is one row after TCRdb ran MiXCR on the PCR reads. The sample lists approximately 250,000 distinct CDR3 sequences; roughly a tenth were seen once.

The clonotype comes from a human donor who donated a stem cell graft to a child with SCID. The rearrangement uses TRBV7-8 and TRBJ2-3; 9 nucleotides match TRBD1. Source: PBMCs from the stem cell graft donor, taken from the stem cell graft. CDR3: CASSLTPGQGAADTQYF. In DNA form, the CDR3 reads TGTGCCAGCAGCTTAACCCCGGGACAGGGCGCCGCAGATACGCAGTATTTT.